Shown below are 30 T cell receptor beta chains from a single sample sequenced in a study of identical twins (dated by TCRdb to the mid-2010s). The method was 5' RACE. The sample was run on an Illumina HiSeq 2000. TCRdb handled the public reads itself, with Q25 trimming in fastp and clone calling in MiXCR, and kept productive beta chains. Rows with a matching CDR3 protein are joined into one entry that keeps the most common DNA and genes. Recorded for this sample are 1.5 million to 2 million distinct CDR3 sequences; around 29% of them occurred a single time. About 0.3% of the sample is in the top ten clones. Sequenced: cord blood. All receptors come from a newborn girl in good health.

The chain joins TRBV4-1 to TRBJ2-5; 10 nucleotides agree with TRBD1. This CDR3 has 15 residues. Per the germline V gene, CDR1 is MGHRA and CDR2 is YSYEKL. V was clipped by 1 base and J by 11 bases; unmatched bases: 10. The CDR3 protein is CASSQVGTGVNEQYF. Here the CDR3 DNA reads TGCGCCAGCAGCCAAGTCGGGACAGGGGTCAATGAGCAGTACTTC.

The chain is built from TRBV5-1 and TRBJ2-4; TRBD2 matches 8 bases. Looked up from germline, CDR1 is SGHRS and CDR2 is YFSETQ. Germline trimming cut 0 bases from V and 8 bases from J; bases unmatched to any gene: 7. The CDR3 contains 15 residues. The CDR3 protein is CASSLALLAEDIQYF. CDR3 nucleotides: TGCGCCAGCAGCTTGGCCCTACTAGCGGAGGACATTCAGTACTTC. The full variable domain, rest sourced from reference TRBV5-1 and TRBJ2-4, is KAGVTQTPRYLIKTRGQQVTLSCSPISGHRSVSWYQQTPGQGLQFLFEYFSETQRNKGNFPGRFSGRQFSNSRSEMNVSTLELGDSALYLCASSLALLAEDIQYFGAGTRLSVL.

This clonotype was detected once. In DNA, the CDR3 is TGCGCCAGCAGCTGGACTAGCGGGAGTTGGGATACGCAGTATTTT. This encodes CASSWTSGSWDTQYF. The chain links TRBV4-1 to TRBJ2-3, with 13 positions matching TRBD2. V dropped 5 bases and J dropped 6; count of bases not matched to a gene: 5. Germline CDR1 MGHRA, CDR2 YSYEKL. The length of the CDR3 is 15 residues.

In its sample, this clonotype was seen a few times. As DNA, the CDR3 is TGTGCCAGCCTCTGGTCGGGGGGAACAGATACGCAGTATTTT. This encodes CASLWSGGTDTQYF. This chain joins TRBV12-3 or TRBV12-4 and TRBJ2-3, with 7 bases identical to TRBD2. The CDR3 contains 14 residues. After removal of 8 bases from V and 3 bases from J, the junction contained 8 bases not matched to a gene.

In this sample, this clonotype turned up a few times. The chain links TRBV10-3 to TRBJ2-5; the D gene could be TRBD1 or TRBD2 (6 bases each). V lost 4 bases, J lost 3 bases, and 21 bases lay in between. The CDR3 runs to 17 residues. CDR1 ENHRY and CDR2 SYGVKD come from the germline V gene. As DNA, the CDR3 is TGTGCCATCAGTGCCCGGGACATCGGGGGATGGGAAGAGACCCAGTACTTC. The encoded protein is CAISARDIGGWEETQYF.

This chain uses TRBV20-1 with TRBJ2-7; tentative D call: TRBD2 (6 bases). Germline V lookup: CDR1 DFQATT, CDR2 SNEGSKA (reference sequence). The length of the CDR3 is 13 residues. Trimming left V 2 bases short and J 0 bases short, with 8 bases between. The CDR3 region has the DNA TGCAGTGCTAGACTAGCGCTCTCCTACGAGCAGTACTTC. Its protein is CSARLALSYEQYF.

A few counts support this clonotype. The genes are TRBV28 and TRBJ2-1, with TRBD2 as a possible D gene (5 bases). Trimming took off 3 bases at V and 3 bases at J, with 9 bases between the two ends. Germline loops: CDR1 MDHEN, CDR2 SYDVKM. This CDR3 comprises 14 residues. CDR3 sequence reads: CASSFIAHYNEQFF. The CDR3 nucleotides are TGTGCCAGCAGTTTCATAGCGCACTACAATGAGCAGTTCTTC.

In this sample, this clonotype turned up a few times. The CDR3 coding sequence is TGTGCCAGCAGCCCACCCCCGGGACTAGCGAGGGATGAGCAGTTCTTC. This codes for CASSPPPGLARDEQFF. The chain has TRBV7-9 and TRBJ2-1, with 10 positions matching TRBD2. Germline V CDR1 and CDR2: SEHNR, FQNEAQ (reference sequence). After removal of 5 bases from V and 8 bases from J, the junction contained 12 bases not matched to a gene. CDR3 length equals 16 residues.

The gene calls are TRBV20-1 and TRBJ2-1, with 11 bases lining up with TRBD2. The DNA end favors TRBJ2-7, so the J call may be wrong. Germline V lookup: CDR1 DFQATT, CDR2 SNEGSKA (reference sequence). The CDR3 runs to 13 residues. CDR3 region: CSASTSGRNEQYF. CDR3 DNA: TGCAGTGCTAGTACTAGCGGGAGAAATGAGCAGTACTTC.

This chain links TRBV30 with TRBJ1-5, with no clear D. Trimming took off 0 bases at V and 0 bases at J, with 9 bases between the two ends. This CDR3 has 15 amino acids. Germline lookup yields CDR1 GTSNPN and CDR2 SVGIG (reference sequence). The DNA of the CDR3 is TGTGCCTGGAGTGTGGAGTCACTTAGCAATCAGCCCCAGCATTTT. Translation: CAWSVESLSNQPQHF.

This clonotype was seen a single time. V usage is TRBV28 and J usage is TRBJ2-1; 9 bases align to TRBD1. Germline CDR1 MDHEN, CDR2 SYDVKM. The ends lost 6 bases at V and 4 bases at J; junction bases unmatched: 10. The CDR3 is made up of 16 amino acids. CDR3 sequence (DNA): TGTGCCAGCAGCACCACTGTTGGACAGGGGTACAATGAGCAGTTCTTC. Encoded protein: CASSTTVGQGYNEQFF.

The chain joins TRBV20-1 to TRBJ2-7; D gene unclear. CDR1 DFQATT and CDR2 SNEGSKA come from the germline V gene (reference sequence). V lost 4 bases, J lost 2 bases, and 9 bases lay in between. The CDR3 totals 12 residues. CDR3 nucleotides: TGCAGTGCTACCCTTCAGGCCTACGAGCAGTACTTC. It is translated as CSATLQAYEQYF.

V gene TRBV29-1 combines with J gene TRBJ2-3; TRBD2 might be the D (7 bases). The CDR3 runs 12 residues. Germline V gene data show CDR1 as SQVTM and CDR2 as ANQGSEA. Trimming took 7 bases from V and 7 from J, leaving 15 bases between them. In DNA form, the CDR3 reads TGCAGCGGGAGGGGGGGGCCGAATACGCAGTATTTT. It codes for CSGRGGPNTQYF.

This clonotype was seen a handful of times. The chain joins TRBV7-9 to TRBJ1-2; D not certain. With 1 base removed from V and 3 bases from J, the gap between germline ends came to 15 bases. This CDR3 is built from 16 residues. Germline V gene sequence: CDR1 SEHNR, CDR2 FQNEAQ (reference sequence). CDR3 sequence reads: CASSLVLPPGDYGYTF. CDR3 sequence (DNA): TGTGCCAGCAGCTTAGTTTTACCTCCCGGGGACTATGGCTACACCTTC.

The chain uses TRBV12-3 or TRBV12-4 and TRBJ2-3; 13 bases are shared with TRBD2. The CDR3 runs 15 residues. V gave up 6 bases and J gave up 7 bases; unmatched junction bases: 7. CDR3 protein: CASSPRLAGGHTQYF. In DNA form, the CDR3 reads TGTGCCAGCAGCCCCCGACTAGCGGGAGGACATACGCAGTATTTT.

The chain couples TRBV24-1 to TRBJ2-5; TRBD2 matches at 11 bases. The DNA end lines up better with TRBJ2-7; the J call may be wrong. This CDR3 has 17 residues. The germline V gene has CDR1 KGHDR and CDR2 SFDVKD. The chain's CDR3 is CATSDATSGRVNGEQYF. For the CDR3, the DNA is TGTGCCACCAGTGATGCAACTAGCGGGAGAGTAAATGGCGAGCAGTACTTC.

The J gene is TRBJ2-7, the V gene TRBV7-2; maybe TRBD2 (6 bases). Trimming cost V 5 bases and J 3 bases, with 17 bases left between them. The CDR3 runs to 15 residues. The germline V gene encodes CDR1 SGHTA and CDR2 FQGNSA. CDR3 residues: CASSLIGGSGYEQYF. CDR3 DNA: TGTGCCAGCAGCCTAATAGGAGGGAGCGGCTACGAGCAGTACTTC.

This clonotype occurred many times. The V gene is TRBV5-1, the J gene TRBJ2-3; TRBD2 might be the D (6 bases). The ends were cut back, 2 bases at V and 2 bases at J, with 9 bases in the middle. The germline V gene has CDR1 SGHRS and CDR2 YFSETQ. This CDR3 contains 14 residues. The CDR3 here is CASSFGGVTDTQYF. The CDR3 nucleotides read TGCGCCAGCAGCTTCGGGGGAGTCACAGATACGCAGTATTTT. Full variable domain (remainder filled in from reference TRBV5-1 and TRBJ2-3): KAGVTQTPRYLIKTRGQQVTLSCSPISGHRSVSWYQQTPGQGLQFLFEYFSETQRNKGNFPGRFSGRQFSNSRSEMNVSTLELGDSALYLCASSFGGVTDTQYFGPGTRLTVL.

The rearrangement uses TRBV4-1 and TRBJ1-2; 9 positions match TRBD1. V trimming: 3 bases; J trimming: 8 bases; junction bases outside the gene matches: 4. The length of the CDR3 is 13 residues. Per the germline V gene, CDR1 is MGHRA and CDR2 is YSYEKL. In nucleotides, the CDR3 is TGCGCCAGCAGCCAGGGGACAGGGCTGGGCTACACCTTC. Translation: CASSQGTGLGYTF.

This clonotype has only a few counts. The chain links TRBV20-1 to TRBJ2-7; D could derive from TRBD1 or TRBD2 (5 bases each). The V end lost 7 bases, the J end lost 0 bases, and 13 bases lay between the germline ends. The CDR3 consists of 13 residues. Germline V gene sequence: CDR1 DFQATT, CDR2 SNEGSKA (reference sequence). This chain's CDR3 is CSGGNLRSYEQYF. Here the CDR3 DNA reads TGCAGTGGGGGGAACCTTCGCTCCTACGAGCAGTACTTC.

This rearrangement joins TRBV4-1 to TRBJ2-1; 7 bases fit TRBD1. The CDR3 contains 15 residues. Germline CDR1 reads MGHRA; CDR2 reads YSYEKL. The V segment lost 0 bases and the J segment 7 bases; nucleotides outside the gene matches: 6. The CDR3 sequence is CASSQDPGQLNEQFF. The DNA of the CDR3 is TGCGCCAGCAGCCAAGATCCGGGACAGTTAAATGAGCAGTTCTTC.

V is TRBV28 and J is TRBJ1-2; 10 bases fit TRBD1. J was trimmed by 5 bases and V by 6 bases; bases with no gene match: 6. From germline, CDR1 is MDHEN and CDR2 SYDVKM. The CDR3 loop spans 14 amino acids. CDR3 region: CASSDRGRRYGYTF. DNA for the CDR3: TGTGCCAGCAGCGACAGGGGGCGAAGGTATGGCTACACCTTC.

The rearrangement joins TRBV10-3 to TRBJ2-5, with D perhaps TRBD1 (6 bases). The germline V and J ends were trimmed by 6 bases and 2 bases, with 13 bases remaining between them. The CDR3 loop spans 14 amino acids. Per germline, CDR1 ENHRY and CDR2 SYGVKD. CDR3 in DNA: TGTGCCATCAGACGTGGGGGCCTTCAAGAGACCCAGTACTTC. Its protein is CAIRRGGLQETQYF.

The chain uses TRBV6-1 and TRBJ2-1; no reliable D call. This CDR3 region has 19 residues. V gave up 1 base and J gave up 0 bases, with 19 bases separating them. CDR1 MNHNS and CDR2 SASEGT come from the germline V gene. CDR3 sequence: CASSEGDGTYTSSYNEQFF. CDR3 sequence (DNA): TGTGCCAGCAGTGAAGGGGATGGAACCTACACCAGCTCCTACAATGAGCAGTTCTTC.

This clonotype appeared a few times. The chain joins TRBV12-3 or TRBV12-4 to TRBJ1-5; no firm D call. V was clipped by 6 bases and J by 1 base, with 10 bases between them. The CDR3 covers 14 residues. In DNA, the CDR3 is TGTGCCAGCAGCTCGGACCTAAGCAATCAGCCCCAGCATTTT. It encodes CASSSDLSNQPQHF.

The chain recombines TRBV20-1 with TRBJ2-1, with 8 bases that match TRBD2. V lost 6 bases and J lost 6; bases outside the gene matches: 4. Germline V CDR1 and CDR2: DFQATT, SNEGSKA (reference sequence). This CDR3 region has 12 residues. In nucleotides, the CDR3 is TGCAGTGCCGGGACTAGGGGCAATGAGCAGTTCTTC. Translating gives CSAGTRGNEQFF.

The J gene is TRBJ2-7, the V gene TRBV4-2; the match to TRBD2 covers 11 bases. The CDR3 is made up of 16 amino acids. J was trimmed by 7 bases and V by 0 bases; bases with no gene match: 8. Germline loops: CDR1 LGHNA, CDR2 YNFKEQ. In nucleotides, the CDR3 is TGTGCCAGCAGCCAAGATCTGGCTAGCGGGGGGTCAGAGCAGTACTTC. This codes for CASSQDLASGGSEQYF.

This clonotype appeared a few times. V gene TRBV5-1 combines with J gene TRBJ2-1; the D is unclear. In germline, CDR1 is SGHRS, CDR2 YFSETQ. This CDR3 region has 15 residues. V lost 0 bases, J lost 2 bases, and 9 bases lay in between. The CDR3 protein is CASSLGSDPYNEQFF. The CDR3 DNA reads as TGCGCCAGCAGCTTGGGTTCTGACCCCTACAATGAGCAGTTCTTC.

This clonotype was observed a few times. V is TRBV6-1 and J is TRBJ2-7; D unresolved. Germline V gives CDR1 MNHNS, CDR2 SASEGT. The CDR3 contains 14 residues. Trimming shortened V by 2 bases and J by 2 bases, and 10 bases separated the two germline ends. The DNA of the CDR3 is TGTGCCAGCAGTGAAATGGGCCAGACCTACGAGCAGTACTTC. It specifies CASSEMGQTYEQYF.

The rearrangement links TRBV12-3 or TRBV12-4 to TRBJ2-4; weak D call: TRBD1 (5 bases). CDR3 length: 15 amino acids. Between the trimmed V and J ends, which lost 5 bases and 12 bases, there was a span of 23 bases. CDR3 region: CASSPAGPQGSSQYF. The CDR3 DNA follows: TGTGCCAGCAGTCCCGCAGGGCCCCAGGGTTCAAGTCAGTACTTC.